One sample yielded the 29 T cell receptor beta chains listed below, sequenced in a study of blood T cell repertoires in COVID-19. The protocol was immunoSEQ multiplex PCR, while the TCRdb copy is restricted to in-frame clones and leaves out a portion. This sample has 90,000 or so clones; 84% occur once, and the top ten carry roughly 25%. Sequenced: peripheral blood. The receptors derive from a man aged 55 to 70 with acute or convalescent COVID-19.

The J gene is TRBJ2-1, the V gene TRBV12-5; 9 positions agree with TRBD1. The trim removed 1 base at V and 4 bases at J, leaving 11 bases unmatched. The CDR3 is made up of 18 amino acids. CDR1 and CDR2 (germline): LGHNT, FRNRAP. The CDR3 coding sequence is TGTGCTAGTGGTTTGGCTACCGGGACAGGGATTATTTACAATGAGCAGTTCTTC. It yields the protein CASGLATGTGIIYNEQFF.

DNA for the CDR3: TGTGCCAGTAGGGCCACACTGGGGGGGACCGGGGAGCTGTTTTTT. Its translation is CASRATLGGTGELFF. This chain links TRBV6-6 with TRBJ2-2; 7 bases align to TRBD2. CDR1 MNHNY and CDR2 SVGAGI come from the germline V gene (reference sequence). CDR3 size: 15 residues. The trim removed 9 bases at V and 5 bases at J, leaving 12 bases unmatched.

CDR3 in amino acids: CASSESSYEQYV. The DNA of the CDR3 is TGTGCCAGCAGTGAGAGCTCCTACGAGCAGTACGTC. The J gene is TRBJ2-7, the V gene TRBV6-6; no reliable D call. Germline assignment: CDR1 MNHNY and CDR2 SVGAGI (reference sequence). Trimming stripped 5 bases from V and 0 bases from J, with 5 bases between. The length of the CDR3 is 12 residues.

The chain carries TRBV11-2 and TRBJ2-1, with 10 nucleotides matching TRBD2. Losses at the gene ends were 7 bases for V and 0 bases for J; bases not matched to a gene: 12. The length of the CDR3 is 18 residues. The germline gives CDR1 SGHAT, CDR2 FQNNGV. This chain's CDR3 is CASIQGGAGGHSYNEQFF. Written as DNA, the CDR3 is TGTGCCAGCATTCAAGGGGGAGCGGGGGGGCACTCCTACAATGAGCAGTTCTTC.

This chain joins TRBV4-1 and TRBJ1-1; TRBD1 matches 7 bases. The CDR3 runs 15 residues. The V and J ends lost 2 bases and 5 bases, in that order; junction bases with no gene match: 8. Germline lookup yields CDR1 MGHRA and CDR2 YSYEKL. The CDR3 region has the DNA TGCGCCAGCAGCCAAAACCGGGACAGCCGGACTGAAGCTTTCTTT. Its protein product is CASSQNRDSRTEAFF.

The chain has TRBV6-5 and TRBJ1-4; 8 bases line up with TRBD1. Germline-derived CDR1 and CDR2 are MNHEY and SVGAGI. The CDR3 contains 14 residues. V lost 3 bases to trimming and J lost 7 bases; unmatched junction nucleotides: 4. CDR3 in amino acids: CASSYSGGLEKLFF. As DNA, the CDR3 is TGTGCCAGCAGTTATTCAGGGGGCCTTGAAAAACTGTTTTTT.

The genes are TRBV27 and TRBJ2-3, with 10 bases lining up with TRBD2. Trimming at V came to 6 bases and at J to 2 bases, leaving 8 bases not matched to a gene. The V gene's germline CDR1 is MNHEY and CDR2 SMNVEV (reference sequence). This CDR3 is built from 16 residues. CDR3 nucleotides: TGTGCCAGCAGGATACTAGCGGGACGCCCCACAGATACGCAGTATTTT. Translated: CASRILAGRPTDTQYF.

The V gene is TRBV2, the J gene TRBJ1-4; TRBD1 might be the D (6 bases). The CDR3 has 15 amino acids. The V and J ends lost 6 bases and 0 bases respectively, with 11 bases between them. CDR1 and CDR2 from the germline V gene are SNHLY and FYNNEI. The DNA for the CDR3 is TGTGCCAGCAGGACAGGAGATGCAACTAATGAAAAACTGTTTTTT. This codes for CASRTGDATNEKLFF.

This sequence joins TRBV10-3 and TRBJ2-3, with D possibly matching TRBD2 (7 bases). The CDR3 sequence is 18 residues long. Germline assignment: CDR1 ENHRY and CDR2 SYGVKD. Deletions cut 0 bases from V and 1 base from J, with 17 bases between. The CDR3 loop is CAISESAGVGGRTDTQYF. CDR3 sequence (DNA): TGTGCCATCAGTGAGTCGGCGGGGGTAGGGGGGCGCACAGATACGCAGTATTTT.

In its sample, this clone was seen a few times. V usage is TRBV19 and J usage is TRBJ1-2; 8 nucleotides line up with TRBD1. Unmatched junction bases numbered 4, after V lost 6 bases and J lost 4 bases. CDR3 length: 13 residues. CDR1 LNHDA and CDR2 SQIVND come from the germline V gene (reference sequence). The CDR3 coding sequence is TGTGCCAGTAGCGCAGGGGGCCTCTATGGCTACACCTTC. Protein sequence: CASSAGGLYGYTF.

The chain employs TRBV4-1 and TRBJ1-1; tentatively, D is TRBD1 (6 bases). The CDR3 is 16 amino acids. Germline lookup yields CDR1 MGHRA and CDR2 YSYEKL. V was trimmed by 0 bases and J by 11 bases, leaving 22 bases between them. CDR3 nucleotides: TGCGCCAGCAGCCAAGAAGGAGTACAGGGTGGGGCAGGGGCTTTCTTT. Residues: CASSQEGVQGGAGAFF.

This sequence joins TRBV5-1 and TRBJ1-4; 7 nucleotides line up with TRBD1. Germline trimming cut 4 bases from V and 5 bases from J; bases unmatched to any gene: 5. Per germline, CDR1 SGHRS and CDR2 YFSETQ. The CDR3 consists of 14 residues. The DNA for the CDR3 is TGCGCCAGCAGCCGGGACAGCCTAAATGAAAAACTGTTTTTT. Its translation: CASSRDSLNEKLFF.

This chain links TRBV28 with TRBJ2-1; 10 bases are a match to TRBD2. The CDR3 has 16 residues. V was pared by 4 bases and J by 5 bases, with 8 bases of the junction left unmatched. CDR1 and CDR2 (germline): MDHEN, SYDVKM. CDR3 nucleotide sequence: TGTGCCAGCAGTTCCTATAGCGGGGGGTCCCACAATGAGCAGTTCTTC. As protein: CASSSYSGGSHNEQFF. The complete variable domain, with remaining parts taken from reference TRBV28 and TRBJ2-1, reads DVKVTQSSRYLVKRTGEKVFLECVQDMDHENMFWYRQDPGLGLRLIYFSYDVKMKEKGDIPEGYSVSREKKERFSLILESASTNQTSMYLCASSSYSGGSHNEQFFGPGTRLTVL.

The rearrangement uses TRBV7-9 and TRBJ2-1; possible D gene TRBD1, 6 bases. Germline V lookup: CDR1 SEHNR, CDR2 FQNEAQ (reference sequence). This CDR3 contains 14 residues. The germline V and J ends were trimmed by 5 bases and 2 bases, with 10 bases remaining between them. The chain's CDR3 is CASSRGGTYNEQFF. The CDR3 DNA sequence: TGTGCCAGCAGCCGAGGGGGAACCTACAATGAGCAGTTCTTC.

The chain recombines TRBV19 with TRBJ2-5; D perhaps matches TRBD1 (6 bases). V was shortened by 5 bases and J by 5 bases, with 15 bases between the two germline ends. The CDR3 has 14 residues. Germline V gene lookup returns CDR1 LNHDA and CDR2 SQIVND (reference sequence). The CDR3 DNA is TGTGCCAGTAGTGCTTTACAGGGTGGGGAGACCCAGTACTTC. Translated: CASSALQGGETQYF.

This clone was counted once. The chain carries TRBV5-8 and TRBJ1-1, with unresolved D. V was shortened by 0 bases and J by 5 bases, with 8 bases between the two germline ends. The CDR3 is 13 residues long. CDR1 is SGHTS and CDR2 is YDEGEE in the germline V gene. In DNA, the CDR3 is TGTGCCAGCAGCTTGGAGAGGGCTACTGAAGCTTTCTTT. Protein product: CASSLERATEAFF. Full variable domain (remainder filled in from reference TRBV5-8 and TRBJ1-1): EAGVTQSPTHLIKTRGQQATLRCSPISGHTSVYWYQQALGLGLQFLLWYDEGEERNRGNFPPRFSGRQFPNYSSELNVNALELEDSALYLCASSLERATEAFFGQGTRLTVV.

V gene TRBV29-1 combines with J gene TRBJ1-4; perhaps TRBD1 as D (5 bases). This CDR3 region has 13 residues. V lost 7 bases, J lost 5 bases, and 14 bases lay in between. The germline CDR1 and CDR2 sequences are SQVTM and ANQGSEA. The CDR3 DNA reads TGCAGCGCTCTTGGGGCTAAAAATGAAAAACTGTTTTTT. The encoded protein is CSALGAKNEKLFF.

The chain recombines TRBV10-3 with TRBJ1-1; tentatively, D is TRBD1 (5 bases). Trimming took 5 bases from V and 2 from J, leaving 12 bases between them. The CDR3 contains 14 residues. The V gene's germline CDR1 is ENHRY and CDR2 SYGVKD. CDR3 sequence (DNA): TGTGCCATCAGTAAGGCAGGGTCTAACACTGAAGCTTTCTTT. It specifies CAISKAGSNTEAFF.

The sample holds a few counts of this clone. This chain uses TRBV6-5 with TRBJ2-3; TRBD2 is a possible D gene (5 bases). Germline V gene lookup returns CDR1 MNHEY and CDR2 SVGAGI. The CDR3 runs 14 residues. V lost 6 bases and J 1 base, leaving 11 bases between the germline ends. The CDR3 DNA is TGTGCCAGCAGAGACTATAGCGGCACAGATACGCAGTATTTT. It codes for CASRDYSGTDTQYF.

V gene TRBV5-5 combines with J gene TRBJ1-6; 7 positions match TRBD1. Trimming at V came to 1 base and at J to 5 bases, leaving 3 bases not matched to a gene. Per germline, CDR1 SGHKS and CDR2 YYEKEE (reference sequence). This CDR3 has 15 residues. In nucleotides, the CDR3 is TGTGCCAGCAGCTTGAAGGGGGCCGATAATTCACCCCTCCACTTT. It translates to CASSLKGADNSPLHF.

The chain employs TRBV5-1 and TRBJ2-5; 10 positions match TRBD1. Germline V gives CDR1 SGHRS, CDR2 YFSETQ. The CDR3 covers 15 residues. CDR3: CGSYHGTGAGETQYF. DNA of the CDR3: TGCGGATCCTACCACGGGACAGGGGCTGGGGAGACCCAGTACTTC. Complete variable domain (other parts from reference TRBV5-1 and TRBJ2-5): KAGVTQTPRYLIKTRGQQVTLSCSPISGHRSVSWYQQTPGQGLQFLFEYFSETQRNKGNFPGRFSGRQFSNSRSEMNVSTLELGDSALYLCGSYHGTGAGETQYFGPGTRLLVL.

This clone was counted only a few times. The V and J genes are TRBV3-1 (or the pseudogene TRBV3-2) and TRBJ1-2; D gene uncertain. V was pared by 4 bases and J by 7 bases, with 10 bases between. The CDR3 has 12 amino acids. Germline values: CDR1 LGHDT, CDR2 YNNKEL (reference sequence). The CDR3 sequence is CASSPNYGGYTF. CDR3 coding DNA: TGTGCCAGCAGCCCCAATTACGGTGGCTACACCTTC.

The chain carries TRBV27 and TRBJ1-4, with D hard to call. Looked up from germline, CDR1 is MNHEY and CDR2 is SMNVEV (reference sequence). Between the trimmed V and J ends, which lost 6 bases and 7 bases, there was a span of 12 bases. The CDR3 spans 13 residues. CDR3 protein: CASRPDTSEKLFF. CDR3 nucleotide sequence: TGTGCCAGCAGGCCAGATACAAGTGAAAAACTGTTTTTT.

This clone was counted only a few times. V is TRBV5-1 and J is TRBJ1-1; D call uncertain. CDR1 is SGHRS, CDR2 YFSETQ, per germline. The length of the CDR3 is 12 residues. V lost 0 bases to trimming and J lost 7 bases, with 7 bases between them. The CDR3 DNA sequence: TGCGCCAGCAGCTTGGGAGGGAATGAAGCTTTCTTT. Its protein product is CASSLGGNEAFF.

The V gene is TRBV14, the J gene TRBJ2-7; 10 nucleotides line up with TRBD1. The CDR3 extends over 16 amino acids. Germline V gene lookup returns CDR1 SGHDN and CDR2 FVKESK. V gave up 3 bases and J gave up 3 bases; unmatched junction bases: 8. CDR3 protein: CASSHYRTGGIYEQYF. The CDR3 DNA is TGTGCCAGCAGCCATTATCGGACAGGGGGGATCTACGAGCAGTACTTC.

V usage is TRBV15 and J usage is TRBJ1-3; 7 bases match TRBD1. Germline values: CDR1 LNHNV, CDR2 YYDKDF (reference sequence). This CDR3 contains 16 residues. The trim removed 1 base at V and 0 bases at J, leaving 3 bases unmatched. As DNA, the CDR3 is TGTGCCACCAGCAGAGGGGACAGCCACTCTGGAAACACCATATATTTT. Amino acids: CATSRGDSHSGNTIYF.

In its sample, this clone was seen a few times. The CDR3 region is CASNLNVEVRYEQYF. In DNA form, the CDR3 reads TGTGCCAGCAACTTGAATGTAGAGGTTCGATACGAGCAGTACTTC. This chain joins TRBV6-5 and TRBJ2-7, with unresolved D. CDR3 size: 15 residues. Germline loops: CDR1 MNHEY, CDR2 SVGAGI. The V end lost 7 bases, the J end lost 4 bases, and 20 bases lay between the germline ends.

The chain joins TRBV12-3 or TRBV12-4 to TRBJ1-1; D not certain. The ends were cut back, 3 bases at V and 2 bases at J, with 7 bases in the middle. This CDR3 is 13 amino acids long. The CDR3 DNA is TGTGCCAGCAGTTTCGGCGGCAACACTGAAGCTTTCTTT. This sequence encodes CASSFGGNTEAFF.

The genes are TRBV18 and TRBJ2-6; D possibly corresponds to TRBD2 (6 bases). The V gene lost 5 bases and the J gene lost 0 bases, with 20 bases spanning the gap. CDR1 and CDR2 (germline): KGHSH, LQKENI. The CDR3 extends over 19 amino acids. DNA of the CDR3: TGTGCCAGCTCAGCTGTATCCGGGACTGCAAGCTCTGGGGCCAACGTCCTGACTTTC. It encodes CASSAVSGTASSGANVLTF.